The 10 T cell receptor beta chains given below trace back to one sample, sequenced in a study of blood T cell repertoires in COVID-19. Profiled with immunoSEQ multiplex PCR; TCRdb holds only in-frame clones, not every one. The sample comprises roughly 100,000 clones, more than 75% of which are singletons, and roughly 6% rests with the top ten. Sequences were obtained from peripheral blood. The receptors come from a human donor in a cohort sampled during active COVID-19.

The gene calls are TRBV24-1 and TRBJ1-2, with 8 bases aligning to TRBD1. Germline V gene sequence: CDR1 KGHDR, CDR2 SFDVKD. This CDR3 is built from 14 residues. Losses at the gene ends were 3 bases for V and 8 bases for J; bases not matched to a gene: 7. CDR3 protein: CATSDVGQAGGYTF. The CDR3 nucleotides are TGTGCCACCAGTGATGTGGGACAGGCCGGAGGCTACACCTTC.

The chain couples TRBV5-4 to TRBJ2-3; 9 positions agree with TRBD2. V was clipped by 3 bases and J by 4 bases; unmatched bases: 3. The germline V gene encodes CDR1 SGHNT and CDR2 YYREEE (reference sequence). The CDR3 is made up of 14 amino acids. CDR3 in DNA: TGTGCCAGCAGCTCCCAGCGGGGGGCAGATACGCAGTATTTT. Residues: CASSSQRGADTQYF.

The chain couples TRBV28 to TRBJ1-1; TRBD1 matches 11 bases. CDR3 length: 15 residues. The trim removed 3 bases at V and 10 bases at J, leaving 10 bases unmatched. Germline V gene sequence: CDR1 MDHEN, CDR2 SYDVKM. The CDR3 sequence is CASSFGTGGEWGAFF. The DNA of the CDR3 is TGTGCCAGCAGTTTCGGGACAGGGGGAGAGTGGGGAGCTTTCTTT.

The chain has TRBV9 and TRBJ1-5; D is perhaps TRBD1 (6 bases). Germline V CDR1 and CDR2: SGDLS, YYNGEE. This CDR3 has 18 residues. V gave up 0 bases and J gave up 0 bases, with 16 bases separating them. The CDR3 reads CASSVAKKDRSSNQPQHF. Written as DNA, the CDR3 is TGTGCCAGCAGCGTAGCCAAGAAGGACAGAAGTAGCAATCAGCCCCAGCATTTT.

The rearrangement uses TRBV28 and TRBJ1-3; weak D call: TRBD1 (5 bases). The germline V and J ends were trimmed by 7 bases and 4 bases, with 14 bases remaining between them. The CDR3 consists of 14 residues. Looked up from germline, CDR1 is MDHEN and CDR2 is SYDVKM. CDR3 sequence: CASIGHSAGNTIYF. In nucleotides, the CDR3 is TGTGCCAGCATAGGACACTCTGCGGGAAACACCATATATTTT.

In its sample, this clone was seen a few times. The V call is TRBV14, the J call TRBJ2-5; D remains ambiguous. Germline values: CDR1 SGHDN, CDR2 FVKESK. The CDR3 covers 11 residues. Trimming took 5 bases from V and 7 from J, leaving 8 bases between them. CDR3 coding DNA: TGTGCCAGCAGCATGATCGGGACCCAGTACTTC. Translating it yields CASSMIGTQYF.

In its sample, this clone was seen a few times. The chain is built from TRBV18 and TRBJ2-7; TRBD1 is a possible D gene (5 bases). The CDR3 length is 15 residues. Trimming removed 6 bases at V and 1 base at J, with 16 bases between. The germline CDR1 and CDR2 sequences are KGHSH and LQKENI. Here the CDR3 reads CASSNRTAGSYEQYF. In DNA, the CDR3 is TGTGCCAGCTCCAATAGGACGGCAGGGTCCTACGAGCAGTACTTC.

CDR3 DNA sequence: TGTGCCAGCATCTCCCCCGCTAGGAATACGCAGTATTTT. The encoded protein is CASISPARNTQYF. The chain carries TRBV6-5 and TRBJ2-3; D is unclear. Germline-derived CDR1 and CDR2 are MNHEY and SVGAGI. CDR3 length: 13 residues. Trimming removed 7 bases from V and 7 bases from J, with 15 bases in between.

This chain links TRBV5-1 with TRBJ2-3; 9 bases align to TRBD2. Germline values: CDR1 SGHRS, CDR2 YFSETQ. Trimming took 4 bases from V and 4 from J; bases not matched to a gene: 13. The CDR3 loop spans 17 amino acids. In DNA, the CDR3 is TGCGCCAGCAGCCCCCAGCTGGCGGGAGGGGGGCCAGATACGCAGTATTTT. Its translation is CASSPQLAGGGPDTQYF.

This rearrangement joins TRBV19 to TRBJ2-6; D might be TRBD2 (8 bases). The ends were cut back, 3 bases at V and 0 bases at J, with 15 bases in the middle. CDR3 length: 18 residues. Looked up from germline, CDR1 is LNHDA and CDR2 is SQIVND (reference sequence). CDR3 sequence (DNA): TGTGCCAGTAGTATCGGCAGGGGGACTAGCTCTGGGGCCAACGTCCTGACTTTC. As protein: CASSIGRGTSSGANVLTF.